This T cell receptor (beta chain) originates from a study of control samples from healthy donors and cancer patients. Sequenced by immunoSEQ multiplex PCR; TCRdb stores in-frame clones only, minus some. Found here are more than 85,000 clones, roughly 90% of them singletons; the top ten hold around 3.5%. CDR3 length equals 16 residues. V lost 4 bases and J 6 bases, leaving 21 bases between the germline ends. CDR1 SGHKS and CDR2 YYEKEE come from the germline V gene (reference sequence). Sequenced sample: PBMCs. The sequence came from a woman in her sixties or seventies with lung cancer. This rearrangement joins TRBV5-5 to TRBJ2-3, with a possible D match to TRBD2 (5 bases). In DNA form, the CDR3 reads TGTGCCAGCAGCCCCCGGGAAGGAGGTCAGAGGGATACGCAGTATTTT. Translated: CASSPREGGQRDTQYF.